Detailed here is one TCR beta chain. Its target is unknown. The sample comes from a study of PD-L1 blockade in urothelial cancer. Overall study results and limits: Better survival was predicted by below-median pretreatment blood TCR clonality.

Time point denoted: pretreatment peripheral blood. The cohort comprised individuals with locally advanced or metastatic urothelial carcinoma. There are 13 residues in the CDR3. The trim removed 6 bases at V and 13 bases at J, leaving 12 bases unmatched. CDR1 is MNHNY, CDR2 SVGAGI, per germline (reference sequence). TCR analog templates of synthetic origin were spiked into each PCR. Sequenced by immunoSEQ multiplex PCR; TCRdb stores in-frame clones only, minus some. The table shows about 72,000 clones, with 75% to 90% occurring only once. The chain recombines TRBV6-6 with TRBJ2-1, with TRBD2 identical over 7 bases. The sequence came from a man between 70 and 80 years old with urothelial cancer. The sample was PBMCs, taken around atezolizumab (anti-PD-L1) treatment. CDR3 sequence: CASSPRAGSPQFF. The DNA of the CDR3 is TGTGCCAGCAGCCCGCGAGCGGGAAGCCCCCAGTTCTTC.